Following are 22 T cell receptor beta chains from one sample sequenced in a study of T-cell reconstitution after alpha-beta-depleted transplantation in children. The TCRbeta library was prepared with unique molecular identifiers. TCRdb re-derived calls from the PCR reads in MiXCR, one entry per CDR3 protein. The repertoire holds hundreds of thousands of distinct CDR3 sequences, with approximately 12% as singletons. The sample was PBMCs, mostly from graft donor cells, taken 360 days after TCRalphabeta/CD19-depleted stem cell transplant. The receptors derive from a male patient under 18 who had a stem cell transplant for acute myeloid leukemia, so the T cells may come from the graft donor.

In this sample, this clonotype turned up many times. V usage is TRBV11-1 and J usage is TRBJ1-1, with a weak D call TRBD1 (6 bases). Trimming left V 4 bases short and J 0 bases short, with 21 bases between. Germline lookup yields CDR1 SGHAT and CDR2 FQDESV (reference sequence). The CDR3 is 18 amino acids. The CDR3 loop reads CASSSLRQEWGMNTEAFF. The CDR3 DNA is TGTGCCAGCAGCTCCCTAAGACAGGAATGGGGGATGAACACTGAAGCTTTCTTT. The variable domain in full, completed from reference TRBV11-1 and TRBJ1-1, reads EAEVAQSPRYKITEKSQAVAFWCDPISGHATLYWYRQILGQGPELLVQFQDESVVDDSQLPKDRFSAERLKGVDSTLKIQPAELGDSAMYLCASSSLRQEWGMNTEAFFGQGTRLTVV.

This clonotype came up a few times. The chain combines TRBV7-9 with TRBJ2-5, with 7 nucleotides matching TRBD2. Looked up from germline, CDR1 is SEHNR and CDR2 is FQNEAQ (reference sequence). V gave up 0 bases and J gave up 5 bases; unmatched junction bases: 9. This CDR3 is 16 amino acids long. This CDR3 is CASSLAIPREVETQYF. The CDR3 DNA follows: TGTGCCAGCAGCTTAGCTATTCCCCGGGAGGTGGAGACCCAGTACTTC.

CDR3 residues: CASSLLASGRAVDTQYF. CDR3 in DNA: TGTGCCAGCAGTTTATTGGCTAGCGGGAGGGCCGTTGATACGCAGTATTTT. The V gene is TRBV28, the J gene TRBJ2-3; 12 nucleotides agree with TRBD2. Trimming took 1 base from V and 6 from J; bases not matched to a gene: 8. In germline, CDR1 is MDHEN, CDR2 SYDVKM. This CDR3 is built from 17 residues.

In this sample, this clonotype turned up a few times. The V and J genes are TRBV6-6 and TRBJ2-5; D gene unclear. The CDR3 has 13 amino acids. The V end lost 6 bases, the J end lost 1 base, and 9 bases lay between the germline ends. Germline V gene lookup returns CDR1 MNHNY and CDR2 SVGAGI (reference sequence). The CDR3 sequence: CASRPEGQETQYF. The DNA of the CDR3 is TGTGCCAGCAGACCAGAAGGCCAAGAGACCCAGTACTTC.

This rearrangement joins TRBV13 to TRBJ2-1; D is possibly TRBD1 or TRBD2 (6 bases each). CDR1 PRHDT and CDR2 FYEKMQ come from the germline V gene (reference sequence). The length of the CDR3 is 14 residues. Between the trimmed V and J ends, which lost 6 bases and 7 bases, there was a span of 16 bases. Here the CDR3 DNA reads TGTGCCAGCAGGCTTGGAGGGGGGAGTAATGAGCAGTTCTTC. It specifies CASRLGGGSNEQFF.

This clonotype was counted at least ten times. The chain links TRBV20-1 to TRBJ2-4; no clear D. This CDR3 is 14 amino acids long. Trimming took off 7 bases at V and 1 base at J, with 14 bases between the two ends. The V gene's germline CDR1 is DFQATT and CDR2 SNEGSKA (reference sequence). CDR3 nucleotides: TGCAGTGGTAAAGTGGGTGTCGCCAAAAACATTCAGTACTTC. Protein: CSGKVGVAKNIQYF.

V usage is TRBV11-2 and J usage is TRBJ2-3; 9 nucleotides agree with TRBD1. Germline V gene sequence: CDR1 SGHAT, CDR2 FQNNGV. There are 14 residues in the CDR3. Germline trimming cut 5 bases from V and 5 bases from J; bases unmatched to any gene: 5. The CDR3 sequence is CASSPGQGIDTQYF. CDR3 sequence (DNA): TGTGCCAGCAGCCCCGGACAGGGGATAGATACGCAGTATTTT.

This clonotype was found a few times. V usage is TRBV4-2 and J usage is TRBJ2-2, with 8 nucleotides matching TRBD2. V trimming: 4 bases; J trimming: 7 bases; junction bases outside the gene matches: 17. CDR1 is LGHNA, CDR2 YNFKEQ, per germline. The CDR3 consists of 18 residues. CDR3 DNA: TGTGCCAGCAGCCCGGGGCGATTTGACGGGAGGGCCGACGGGGAGCTGTTTTTT. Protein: CASSPGRFDGRADGELFF.

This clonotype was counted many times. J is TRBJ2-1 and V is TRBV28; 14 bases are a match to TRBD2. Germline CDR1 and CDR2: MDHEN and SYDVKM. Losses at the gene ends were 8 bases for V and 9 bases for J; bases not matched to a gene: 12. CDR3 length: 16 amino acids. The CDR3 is CASWETGLAGVSEQFF. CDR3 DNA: TGTGCCAGCTGGGAAACGGGACTAGCGGGAGTAAGTGAGCAGTTCTTC.

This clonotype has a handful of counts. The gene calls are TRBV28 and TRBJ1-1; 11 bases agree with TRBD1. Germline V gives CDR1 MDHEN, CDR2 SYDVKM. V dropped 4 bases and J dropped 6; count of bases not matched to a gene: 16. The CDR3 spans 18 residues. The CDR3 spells CASSSPGTGGGGRAEAFF. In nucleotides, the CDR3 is TGTGCCAGCAGTTCCCCCGGGACAGGGGGTGGTGGCAGGGCTGAAGCTTTCTTT.

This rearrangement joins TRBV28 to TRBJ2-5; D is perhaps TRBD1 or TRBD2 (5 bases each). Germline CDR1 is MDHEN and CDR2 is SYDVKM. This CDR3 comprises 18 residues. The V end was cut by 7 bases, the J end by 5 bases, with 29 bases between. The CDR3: CASTSSWVFGGPGETQYF. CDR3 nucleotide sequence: TGTGCCAGCACCTCTTCTTGGGTTTTTGGCGGGCCAGGGGAGACCCAGTACTTC. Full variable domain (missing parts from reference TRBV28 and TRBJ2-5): DVKVTQSSRYLVKRTGEKVFLECVQDMDHENMFWYRQDPGLGLRLIYFSYDVKMKEKGDIPEGYSVSREKKERFSLILESASTNQTSMYLCASTSSWVFGGPGETQYFGPGTRLLVL.

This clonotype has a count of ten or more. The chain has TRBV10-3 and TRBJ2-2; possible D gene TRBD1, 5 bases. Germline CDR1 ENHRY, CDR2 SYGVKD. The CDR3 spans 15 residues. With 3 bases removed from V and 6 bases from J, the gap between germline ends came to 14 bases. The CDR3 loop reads CAISDYVPGPGELFF. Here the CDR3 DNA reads TGTGCCATCAGTGATTACGTCCCAGGGCCCGGGGAGCTGTTTTTT.

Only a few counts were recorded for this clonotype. The CDR3 nucleotides read TGCGCCAGCAGGAGGGACCACTTGGGGGAGCAGTTCTTC. It codes for CASRRDHLGEQFF. The genes are TRBV10-2 and TRBJ2-1; D is possibly TRBD1 or TRBD2 (5 bases each). There are 13 residues in the CDR3. CDR1 WSHSY and CDR2 SAAADI come from the germline V gene. Trimming removed 6 bases from V and 10 bases from J, with 16 bases in between.

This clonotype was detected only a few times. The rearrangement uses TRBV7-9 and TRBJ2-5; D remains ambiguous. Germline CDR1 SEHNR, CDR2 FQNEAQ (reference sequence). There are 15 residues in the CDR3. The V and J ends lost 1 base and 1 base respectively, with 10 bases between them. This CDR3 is CASSLVIGSQETQYF. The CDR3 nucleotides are TGTGCCAGCAGCTTAGTAATAGGCTCCCAAGAGACCCAGTACTTC.

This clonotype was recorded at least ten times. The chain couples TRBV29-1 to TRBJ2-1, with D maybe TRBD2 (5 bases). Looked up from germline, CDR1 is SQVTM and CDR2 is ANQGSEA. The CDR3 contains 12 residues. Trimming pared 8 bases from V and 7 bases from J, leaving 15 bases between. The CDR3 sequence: CSPRGLRNEQFF. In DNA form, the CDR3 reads TGCAGCCCCCGGGGTCTCCGGAATGAGCAGTTCTTC.

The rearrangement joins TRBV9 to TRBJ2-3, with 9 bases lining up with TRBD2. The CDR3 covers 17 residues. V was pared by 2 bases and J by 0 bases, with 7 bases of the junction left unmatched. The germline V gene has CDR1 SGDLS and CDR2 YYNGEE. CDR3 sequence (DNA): TGTGCCAGCAGCGTTGGCCGACTAGCGGCTAGCACAGATACGCAGTATTTT. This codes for CASSVGRLAASTDTQYF.

The CDR3 is CASSLAPGLAGAPSIYEQYF. CDR3 sequence (DNA): TGTGCCAGCAGCTTAGCGCCAGGACTAGCGGGGGCCCCCTCAATCTACGAGCAGTACTTC. The rearrangement joins TRBV7-8 to TRBJ2-7, with 13 bases that match TRBD2. The CDR3 consists of 20 residues. Germline-derived CDR1 and CDR2 are SGHVS and FQNEAQ. The V gene end was trimmed by 0 bases and the J gene end by 3 bases; junction bases not matched to a gene: 14.

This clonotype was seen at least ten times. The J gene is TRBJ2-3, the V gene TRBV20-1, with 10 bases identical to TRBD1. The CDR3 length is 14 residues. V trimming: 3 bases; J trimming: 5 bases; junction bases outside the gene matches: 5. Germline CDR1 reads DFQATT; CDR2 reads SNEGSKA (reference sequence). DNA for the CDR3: TGCAGTGCTAGTGGGACAGGGGAGGGAGATACGCAGTATTTT. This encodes CSASGTGEGDTQYF.

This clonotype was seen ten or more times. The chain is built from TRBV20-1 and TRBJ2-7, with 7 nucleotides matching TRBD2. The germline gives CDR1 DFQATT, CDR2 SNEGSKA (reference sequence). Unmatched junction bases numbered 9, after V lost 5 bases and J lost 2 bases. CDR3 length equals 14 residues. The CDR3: CSALIAGLTYEQYF. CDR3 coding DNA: TGCAGTGCTTTAATAGCGGGCCTTACCTACGAGCAGTACTTC.

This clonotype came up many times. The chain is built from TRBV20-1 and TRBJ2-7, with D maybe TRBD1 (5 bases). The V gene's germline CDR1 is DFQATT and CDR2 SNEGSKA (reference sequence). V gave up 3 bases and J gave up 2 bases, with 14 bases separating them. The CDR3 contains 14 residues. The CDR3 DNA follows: TGCAGTGCTAGTGGTGACAGAACACCCTACGAGCAGTACTTC. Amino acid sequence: CSASGDRTPYEQYF.

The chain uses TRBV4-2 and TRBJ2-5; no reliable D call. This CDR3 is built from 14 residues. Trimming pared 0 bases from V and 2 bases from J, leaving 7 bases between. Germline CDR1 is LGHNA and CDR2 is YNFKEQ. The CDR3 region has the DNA TGTGCCAGCAGCCAAGAAGAATATCAAGAGACCCAGTACTTC. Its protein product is CASSQEEYQETQYF.

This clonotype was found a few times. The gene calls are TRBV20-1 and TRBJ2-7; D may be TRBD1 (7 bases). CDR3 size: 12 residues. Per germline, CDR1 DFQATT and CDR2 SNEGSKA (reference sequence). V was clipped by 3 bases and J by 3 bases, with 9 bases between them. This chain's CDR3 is CSARRDSYEQYF. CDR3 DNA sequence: TGCAGTGCTAGGCGGGACAGCTACGAGCAGTACTTC.